The sequence of this T cell receptor (beta chain) was determined in a study of neoadjuvant anti-PD-1 for oral cavity cancer. Two replicates per tumor sample, mostly from 4.8 ug of genomic DNA. Data came from immunoSEQ multiplex PCR; TCRdb stores just in-frame clones and leaves some out. Of 7,200 or so clones listed, roughly 50% are singletons. V was pared by 6 bases and J by 10 bases, with 9 bases of the junction left unmatched. CDR1 and CDR2 (germline): LNHDA, SQIVND (reference sequence). The CDR3 loop spans 13 amino acids. J is TRBJ2-1 and V is TRBV19, with 7 bases fitting TRBD1. The source material was tumor tissue, sampled before nivolumab (anti-PD-1) treatment. The receptor was derived from a person aged 40-85 years with oral cavity squamous cell carcinoma. The CDR3 here is CASSFNRGEEQFF. CDR3 DNA: TGTGCCAGTAGCTTCAACAGGGGTGAAGAGCAGTTCTTC. Full variable domain (rest looked up from reference TRBV19 and TRBJ2-1): DGGITQSPKYLFRKEGQNVTLSCEQNLNHDAMYWYRQDPGQGLRLIYYSQIVNDFQKGDIAEGYSVSREKKESFPLTVTSAQKNPTAFYLCASSFNRGEEQFFGPGTRLTVL.